The next 9 T cell receptor beta chains were all read from a single sample in a study of Graves' ophthalmopathy and Graves' hyperthyroidism. Amplification from RNA transcripts yielded the TCR beta CDR3 regions. Investigators did first-round RT-PCR with HTBI primers, then second-round multiplex PCR. TCRdb re-called the multiplex PCR reads through MiXCR, storing one row per CDR3 protein. The sample lists some 750,000 distinct CDR3 sequences, 40% occurring once. The specimen sequenced was peripheral blood. Source of these receptors: an adult man with Graves' ophthalmopathy.

This rearrangement joins TRBV29-1 to TRBJ2-2; 8 nucleotides match TRBD2. The germline V gene has CDR1 SQVTM and CDR2 ANQGSEA. The CDR3 sequence is 12 residues long. J lost 6 bases, V lost 8 bases, and 5 bases had no gene match. The CDR3 DNA is TGCAGCTCCGAAGCGGGAGCCGGGGAGCTGTTTTTT. Its translation: CSSEAGAGELFF.

This clonotype was seen a few times. The chain's CDR3 is CASSTDRTQGGYTF. The CDR3, as DNA: TGTGCCAGCAGCACAGACAGGACCCAGGGGGGCTACACCTTC. V is TRBV4-2 and J is TRBJ1-2, with a possible D match to TRBD1 (6 bases). V shed 5 bases and J shed 8 bases, with 18 bases lying between them. This CDR3 has 14 amino acids. CDR1 is LGHNA, CDR2 YNFKEQ, per germline.

This clonotype was seen only a few times. The V and J genes are TRBV20-1 and TRBJ2-7; TRBD2 aligns across 14 bases. V dropped 2 bases and J dropped 7; count of bases not matched to a gene: 7. This CDR3 contains 15 residues. Germline loops: CDR1 DFQATT, CDR2 SNEGSKA (reference sequence). The CDR3 sequence is CSARSGTSGSWEQYF. DNA of the CDR3: TGCAGTGCTAGATCCGGGACTAGCGGGAGTTGGGAGCAGTACTTC.

This clonotype was observed at least ten times. The chain has TRBV2 and TRBJ2-6, with D perhaps matching TRBD2 (5 bases). Germline CDR1 reads SNHLY; CDR2 reads FYNNEI. Trimming removed 3 bases at V and 4 bases at J, with 13 bases between. The CDR3 totals 16 residues. The chain's CDR3 is CASSDTRGLGANVLTF. The CDR3 region has the DNA TGTGCCAGCAGTGATACTAGAGGGCTCGGGGCCAACGTCCTGACTTTC.

This clonotype was recorded many times. The rearrangement uses TRBV6-6 and TRBJ2-5; 8 nucleotides agree with TRBD1. The CDR3 is 13 amino acids. Germline assignment: CDR1 MNHNY and CDR2 SVGAGI (reference sequence). V lost 7 bases and J lost 5; bases outside the gene matches: 6. The CDR3 reads CASTRTGRETQYF. CDR3 DNA: TGTGCCAGCACCCGGACAGGGAGGGAGACCCAGTACTTC.

This chain uses TRBV9 with TRBJ2-6; no reliable D call. The V end was cut by 3 bases, the J end by 0 bases, with 10 bases between. Germline V gene lookup returns CDR1 SGDLS and CDR2 YYNGEE. The CDR3 spans 16 residues. In DNA, the CDR3 is TGTGCCAGCAGCGGTGGAAGCAGCTCTGGGGCCAACGTCCTGACTTTC. This gives the protein CASSGGSSSGANVLTF.

Ten or more counts support this clonotype. V gene TRBV10-3 combines with J gene TRBJ1-6, with unresolved D. Germline values: CDR1 ENHRY, CDR2 SYGVKD. Trimming left V 10 bases short and J 7 bases short, with 11 bases between. The CDR3 covers 12 residues. The CDR3 nucleotides are TGTGCCACGGGCAGGACCAATTCACCCCTCCACTTT. Its protein is CATGRTNSPLHF.

The chain's CDR3 is CASSLSGDAGELFF. The CDR3 nucleotides are TGCGCCAGCAGCTTAAGTGGTGACGCCGGGGAGCTGTTTTTT. V gene TRBV5-1 combines with J gene TRBJ2-2; D not resolved. V lost 2 bases to trimming and J lost 6 bases, with 11 bases between them. The CDR3 runs 14 residues. Germline V gives CDR1 SGHRS, CDR2 YFSETQ.

The chain is built from TRBV7-2 and TRBJ1-1; D not certain. Trimming took off 4 bases at V and 6 bases at J, with 6 bases between the two ends. This CDR3 contains 11 residues. Germline loops: CDR1 SGHTA, CDR2 FQGNSA. CDR3 amino acids: CASSSLSEAFF. The CDR3 nucleotides are TGTGCCAGCAGCTCCCTCTCTGAAGCTTTCTTT.